This record looks at one TCR beta chain sequence and its context. Its target is not known. Generated by immunoSEQ multiplex PCR, the TCRdb table keeps only in-frame clones and is missing some. The sample carries more than 95,000 clones, over 90% recorded once. This entry comes from a study of siplizumab effects on memory and regulatory T cells. General study findings and limits: Tregs that proliferated in siplizumab cultures did not have their suppressive function confirmed.

Germline V gene lookup returns CDR1 SGDLS and CDR2 YYNGEE. The V gene end was trimmed by 4 bases and the J gene end by 5 bases; junction bases not matched to a gene: 5. CDR3 length: 13 residues. The sequence was collected from a human donor in good health. The rearrangement links TRBV9 to TRBJ1-2, with TRBD1 identical over 7 bases. Sequencing was performed on Tregs sorted from blood. CDR3: CASSYGGQYGYTF. In DNA form, the CDR3 reads TGTGCCAGCAGCTACGGGGGACAGTATGGCTACACCTTC.